This T cell receptor beta chain was recorded in a study of cytomegalovirus exposure and HLA in healthy donors. At the level of the study: Unique TCR beta sequences numbering 95 million to 130 million came from some 200 million T cells in an earlier analysis. Study conclusions and caveats: Further analysis, carried out later, found HLA-associated TCR beta chains more clonally expanded than equally common other chains. Follow-up analysis later connected one missense variant in DCLRE1C with trimming of TCR beta V- and J-genes. Specificity for CMV antigens was confirmed in vitro for three of the CMV-associated chains.

Comment on this clone: Its antigen remains unknown.

The PCR used 60 Vbeta and 13 Jbeta primers. Only in-frame clones appear in the TCRdb table, and some are missing; sequencing was by immunoSEQ multiplex PCR. Of 90,000 to 150,000 clones in the sample, about 80% were seen once. Germline V gene lookup returns CDR1 LGHNA and CDR2 YNFKEQ. The CDR3 runs to 15 residues. V was cut by 3 bases and J by 7 bases, with 18 bases left in between. Sample: PBMCs. This sequence originates from a female donor in good health and CMV-seronegative. This chain joins TRBV4-2 and TRBJ1-2; D gene unclear. The CDR3, as DNA: TGTGCCAGCAGCCAGGACGCGGGCGGATTAGGTGGCTACACCTTC. As protein: CASSQDAGGLGGYTF.